This T cell receptor beta chain was profiled in a study of T cell repertoires in cytomegalovirus infection. Study overall: CMV infection and matching HLA type were both indicated by public TCR beta signatures. Findings of the study overall: The response measured ex vivo was dominated by TCR beta clonotypes (HLA-C-restricted and CMV-specific). Frequencies of public TCR beta families were cumulated, and this identified carriers of CMV plus the relevant HLA.

TCRdb ran MiXCR on the reads and lists one entry per CDR3 protein. Of about 700,000 distinct CDR3 sequences in the sample, roughly 36% were seen once. This clonotype has ten or more counts. The target antigen is unknown. The CDR3 length is 14 residues. V lost 2 bases and J lost 8; bases outside the gene matches: 6. From germline, CDR1 is SGHTA and CDR2 FQGNSA. The chain recombines TRBV7-2 with TRBJ1-2; 9 nucleotides agree with TRBD1. Sequencing used cultured PBMCs, obtained from culture after CMV antigen stimulation. This clonotype was sampled from a human donor in good health (CMV status not recorded). Some clones in this sample may be carry-over from other donors' samples. Here the CDR3 reads CASSLRGQGAGYTF. The CDR3 bases are TGTGCCAGCAGCTTACGGGGACAGGGTGCGGGCTACACCTTC.